Listed here are 25 T cell receptor beta chains from one sample, sequenced in a study of shared clonotypes between healthy human individuals (TCRdb year 2020). The library was obtained by the immunoSEQ multiplex PCR assay. TCRdb took this table from immuneACCESS and kept in-frame rearrangements with V and J called. Such tables lack part of the clones; where checked against another copy, unresolved V genes explain under half of the gap, and the rest is unexplained. The sample records about 1.1 million clones, around 78% of which are singletons. The top ten constitute around 0.47% of the sample. Sequencing used memory CD4+ T cells from PBMCs. What this sample's cell subset or site label stands for: CD45RA-negative fraction. These receptors all come from a man between 18 and 29 years old in good health. Some clones in this sample may be carry-over from other donors' samples.

The gene calls are TRBV6-5 and TRBJ2-7; TRBD1 agrees at 7 bases. Germline CDR1 is MNHEY and CDR2 is SVGAGI. The trim removed 4 bases at V and 5 bases at J, leaving 5 bases unmatched. This CDR3 spans 13 amino acids. The CDR3 coding sequence is TGTGCCAGCAGTTCCAGGGGGTCCCACGAGCAGTACTTC. This gives the protein CASSSRGSHEQYF.

In this sample, this clone turned up once. The chain uses TRBV7-2 and TRBJ2-4; the match to TRBD2 covers 9 bases. The germline V gene encodes CDR1 SGHTA and CDR2 FQGNSA. The CDR3 sequence is 15 residues long. V was pared by 3 bases and J by 8 bases, with 8 bases of the junction left unmatched. CDR3 in DNA: TGTGCCAGCAGCTTTAGCGGGAGTACTGGGTACATTCAGTACTTC. This gives the protein CASSFSGSTGYIQYF.

The chain has TRBV11-2 and TRBJ2-5; D is unclear. The CDR3 sequence is 12 residues long. The V gene's germline CDR1 is SGHAT and CDR2 FQNNGV. V lost 1 base and J 5 bases, leaving 5 bases between the germline ends. The CDR3 region is CASSLVLETQYF. CDR3 in DNA: TGTGCCAGCAGCTTAGTCTTGGAGACCCAGTACTTC.

Comment on this clone: This CDR3 is missing its conserved last phenylalanine or tryptophan, likely due to a read error. No DNA is shown, since the ends of the CDR3 on it are uncertain; the CDR3 is the one TCRdb lists. This chain uses TRBV6-6 with TRBJ2-7. The CDR3 is 11 residues long, ends included. CDR1 is MNHNY, CDR2 SVGAGI, per germline (reference sequence). The CDR3 reads CASRNMGRSTI.

This clone was seen a few times. Other DNA variants within this sample encode the same CDR3. The chain couples TRBV5-1 to TRBJ2-2, with 8 bases identical to TRBD1. V lost 4 bases and J lost 3; bases outside the gene matches: 2. Germline loops: CDR1 SGHRS, CDR2 YFSETQ. This CDR3 is built from 14 residues. The CDR3 DNA follows: TGCGCCAGCAGCCTGACAGGGGACACCGGGGAGCTGTTTTTT. Protein sequence: CASSLTGDTGELFF. The full variable domain, with the rest looked up from reference TRBV5-1 and TRBJ2-2, is KAGVTQTPRYLIKTRGQQVTLSCSPISGHRSVSWYQQTPGQGLQFLFEYFSETQRNKGNFPGRFSGRQFSNSRSEMNVSTLELGDSALYLCASSLTGDTGELFFGEGSRLTVL.

There are a few counts of this clone. V usage is TRBV10-3 and J usage is TRBJ1-5; no clear D gene. Trimming shortened V by 4 bases and J by 3 bases, and 4 bases separated the two germline ends. The CDR3 is made up of 12 amino acids. Per germline, CDR1 ENHRY and CDR2 SYGVKD. CDR3 sequence: CAISANNQPQHF. The CDR3 DNA is TGTGCCATCAGTGCCAACAATCAGCCCCAGCATTTT.

This clone was seen once. Here the CDR3 reads CASSLSSIRETQYF. The CDR3 DNA follows: TGTGCCAGCAGTTTATCTTCCATACGGGAGACCCAGTACTTC. This chain connects TRBV27 to TRBJ2-5; D remains unclear. CDR3 length: 14 amino acids. From germline, CDR1 is MNHEY and CDR2 SMNVEV (reference sequence). The V and J ends lost 0 bases and 5 bases respectively, with 10 bases between them.

In this sample, this clone turned up a few times. The chain couples TRBV19 to TRBJ1-1, with D possibly being TRBD1 (5 bases). CDR1 and CDR2 (germline): LNHDA, SQIVND (reference sequence). V was pared by 0 bases and J by 4 bases, with 15 bases between. There are 16 residues in the CDR3. The CDR3 is CASSIDPKAGGTEAFF. The CDR3 bases are TGTGCCAGTAGTATAGATCCCAAGGCCGGGGGCACTGAAGCTTTCTTT. The whole variable domain, filled in from reference TRBV19 and TRBJ1-1, reads DGGITQSPKYLFRKEGQNVTLSCEQNLNHDAMYWYRQDPGQGLRLIYYSQIVNDFQKGDIAEGYSVSREKKESFPLTVTSAQKNPTAFYLCASSIDPKAGGTEAFFGQGTRLTVV.

The chain is built from TRBV11-1 and TRBJ2-5, with D possibly being TRBD1 (6 bases). The CDR3 consists of 14 residues. From germline, CDR1 is SGHAT and CDR2 FQDESV (reference sequence). With 3 bases removed from V and 2 bases from J, the gap between germline ends came to 10 bases. In DNA form, the CDR3 reads TGTGCCAGCAGCTTGGCGACAGGACAAGAGACCCAGTACTTC. Its protein is CASSLATGQETQYF. Using reference TRBV11-1 and TRBJ2-5 for the parts outside the CDR3, the full variable domain is EAEVAQSPRYKITEKSQAVAFWCDPISGHATLYWYRQILGQGPELLVQFQDESVVDDSQLPKDRFSAERLKGVDSTLKIQPAELGDSAMYLCASSLATGQETQYFGPGTRLLVL.

The rearrangement joins TRBV7-2 to TRBJ2-5; 7 bases fit TRBD1. The germline gives CDR1 SGHTA, CDR2 FQGNSA. The V segment lost 4 bases and the J segment 10 bases; nucleotides outside the gene matches: 12. The CDR3 is 14 amino acids. The CDR3 DNA sequence: TGTGCCAGCAGCTCAAACAGGGGTGGTTTCGTCCAGTACTTC. It is translated as CASSSNRGGFVQYF.

This chain uses TRBV4-1 with TRBJ1-3, with D unresolved. Germline CDR1 reads MGHRA; CDR2 reads YSYEKL. V was clipped by 5 bases and J by 0 bases, with 14 bases between them. The CDR3 is made up of 16 amino acids. The CDR3 is CASSYPDWSSGNTIYF. CDR3 nucleotides: TGCGCCAGCAGCTATCCGGACTGGAGCTCTGGAAACACCATATATTTT.

This chain links TRBV28 with TRBJ2-7; TRBD1 might be the D (6 bases). Trimming took 7 bases from V and 3 from J, leaving 19 bases between them. The CDR3 has 15 residues. The germline gives CDR1 MDHEN, CDR2 SYDVKM. The CDR3 sequence: CASIGGGPQLYEQYF. In nucleotides, the CDR3 is TGTGCCAGCATTGGGGGCGGGCCTCAGCTCTACGAGCAGTACTTC.

V usage is TRBV9 and J usage is TRBJ2-5, with 11 bases fitting TRBD1. This CDR3 has 15 amino acids. The germline V gene has CDR1 SGDLS and CDR2 YYNGEE. V was clipped by 4 bases and J by 5 bases; unmatched bases: 7. The chain's CDR3 is CASSSRTGGVETQYF. CDR3 nucleotide sequence: TGTGCCAGCAGCTCCAGGACAGGGGGCGTGGAGACCCAGTACTTC.

The chain carries TRBV7-2 and TRBJ2-5; D is uncertain. CDR3 length: 13 amino acids. V lost 4 bases to trimming and J lost 9 bases, with 15 bases between them. Germline V gene sequence: CDR1 SGHTA, CDR2 FQGNSA. CDR3 in DNA: TGTGCCAGCAGCTCCGCGACAAAGAGTGCCCAGTACTTC. It specifies CASSSATKSAQYF.

The genes are TRBV19 and TRBJ1-5; TRBD1 might be the D (5 bases). The CDR3 spans 14 residues. CDR1 is LNHDA and CDR2 is SQIVND in the germline V gene (reference sequence). V was shortened by 1 base and J by 10 bases, with 14 bases between the two germline ends. Here the CDR3 reads CASSIVGRAGPQHF. The CDR3, as DNA: TGTGCCAGTAGTATAGTCGGCAGGGCTGGACCCCAGCATTTT. The variable domain in full, completed from reference TRBV19 and TRBJ1-5, reads DGGITQSPKYLFRKEGQNVTLSCEQNLNHDAMYWYRQDPGQGLRLIYYSQIVNDFQKGDIAEGYSVSREKKESFPLTVTSAQKNPTAFYLCASSIVGRAGPQHFGDGTRLSIL.

This clone is a singleton in its sample. This chain links TRBV11-2 with TRBJ2-7; the D gene is possibly TRBD2 (6 bases). V lost 4 bases to trimming and J lost 0 bases, with 16 bases between them. Looked up from germline, CDR1 is SGHAT and CDR2 is FQNNGV. The CDR3 has 16 residues. The CDR3 nucleotides are TGTGCCAGCAGCTCCTGGGGGGAGGCGCGCTCCTACGAGCAGTACTTC. Amino acids: CASSSWGEARSYEQYF.

As regards this clone: The sample has other DNA sequences that encode this CDR3 too. This sequence joins TRBV18 and TRBJ2-5, with D perhaps matching TRBD1 or TRBD2 (5 bases each). This CDR3 spans 13 amino acids. Trimming shortened V by 0 bases and J by 5 bases, and 7 bases separated the two germline ends. Per the germline V gene, CDR1 is KGHSH and CDR2 is LQKENI. The CDR3 is CASSPPGEETQYF. As DNA, the CDR3 is TGTGCCAGCTCACCACCGGGGGAGGAGACCCAGTACTTC.

The genes are TRBV28 and TRBJ1-2; TRBD1 matches 7 bases. J lost 2 bases, V lost 3 bases, and 6 bases had no gene match. Germline V gene sequence: CDR1 MDHEN, CDR2 SYDVKM. The CDR3 contains 15 residues. CDR3 in amino acids: CASSFFRQGNYGYTF. The CDR3 DNA reads as TGTGCCAGCAGTTTCTTCCGACAGGGAAACTATGGCTACACCTTC.

The chain's CDR3 is CARSRPGFYGYTF. DNA of the CDR3: TGTGCTCGCTCCCGTCCAGGGTTCTATGGCTACACCTTC. The rearrangement joins TRBV11-3 to TRBJ1-2; D might be TRBD1 (5 bases). CDR1 SGHNT and CDR2 YENEEA come from the germline V gene. CDR3 length: 13 amino acids.

This chain connects TRBV9 to TRBJ1-1; D gene ambiguous. The CDR3 covers 16 residues. Trimming shortened V by 0 bases and J by 2 bases, and 14 bases separated the two germline ends. The V gene's germline CDR1 is SGDLS and CDR2 YYNGEE. CDR3 sequence reads: CASSVDGVGKNTEAFF. CDR3 sequence (DNA): TGTGCCAGCAGCGTAGATGGGGTAGGAAAAAACACTGAAGCTTTCTTT.

This clone was seen a handful of times. Other DNA sequences in this specimen translate into the identical CDR3. The chain recombines TRBV5-1 with TRBJ1-1; no clear D gene. Germline V gene sequence: CDR1 SGHRS, CDR2 YFSETQ. V lost 0 bases and J lost 1, with 4 bases in between. The CDR3 totals 13 residues. CDR3 residues: CASSLARNTEAFF. DNA for the CDR3: TGCGCCAGCAGCTTGGCGAGGAACACTGAAGCTTTCTTT.

This chain links TRBV28 with TRBJ1-5, with 8 bases that match TRBD1. Germline CDR1 is MDHEN and CDR2 is SYDVKM. J was trimmed by 7 bases and V by 7 bases; bases with no gene match: 15. The CDR3 length is 16 residues. The CDR3: CASTWSGRGQGQPQHF. As DNA, the CDR3 is TGTGCCAGCACCTGGTCCGGCAGGGGGCAAGGGCAGCCCCAGCATTTT. Combining the CDR3 with reference TRBV28 and TRBJ1-5 gives the whole variable domain DVKVTQSSRYLVKRTGEKVFLECVQDMDHENMFWYRQDPGLGLRLIYFSYDVKMKEKGDIPEGYSVSREKKERFSLILESASTNQTSMYLCASTWSGRGQGQPQHFGDGTRLSIL.

V is TRBV11-2 and J is TRBJ2-5; 8 bases are a match to TRBD2. Germline CDR1 is SGHAT and CDR2 is FQNNGV. The ends lost 4 bases at V and 1 base at J; junction bases unmatched: 5. The CDR3 consists of 15 residues. As DNA, the CDR3 is TGTGCCAGCAGCTCCACTGGGACTAGCCAAGAGACCCAGTACTTC. Translating it yields CASSSTGTSQETQYF.

V is TRBV4-2 and J is TRBJ2-5; TRBD1 aligns across 7 bases. Germline-derived CDR1 and CDR2 are LGHNA and YNFKEQ. Germline trimming cut 0 bases from V and 2 bases from J; bases unmatched to any gene: 3. This CDR3 comprises 15 residues. The chain's CDR3 is CASSQDQDRQETQYF. The CDR3 DNA reads as TGTGCCAGCAGCCAAGATCAGGACAGGCAAGAGACCCAGTACTTC.

The chain uses TRBV6-1 and TRBJ2-6; D is undetermined. Trimming took 2 bases from V and 0 from J, leaving 5 bases between them. CDR1 and CDR2 from the germline V gene are MNHNS and SASEGT. The CDR3 loop spans 15 amino acids. Here the CDR3 DNA reads TGTGCCAGCAGTGAACGGAGCTCTGGGGCCAACGTCCTGACTTTC. This sequence encodes CASSERSSGANVLTF.